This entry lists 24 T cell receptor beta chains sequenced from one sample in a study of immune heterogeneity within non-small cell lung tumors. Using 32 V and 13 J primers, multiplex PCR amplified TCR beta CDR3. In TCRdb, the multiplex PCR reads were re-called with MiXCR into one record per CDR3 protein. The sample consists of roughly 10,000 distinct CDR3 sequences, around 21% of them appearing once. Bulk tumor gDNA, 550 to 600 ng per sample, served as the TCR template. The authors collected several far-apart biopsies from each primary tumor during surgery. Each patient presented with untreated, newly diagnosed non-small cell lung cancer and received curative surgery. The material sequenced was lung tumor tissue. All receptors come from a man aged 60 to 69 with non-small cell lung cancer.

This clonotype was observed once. DNA for the CDR3: TGTGCCAGCAGCACCGGTGGGAGCGTGGTCTACGAGCAGTACTTC. Protein product: CASSTGGSVVYEQYF. V usage is TRBV5-4 and J usage is TRBJ2-7; D perhaps matches TRBD2 (5 bases). V dropped 4 bases and J dropped 3 bases, with 17 bases sitting between them. This CDR3 is built from 15 residues. The germline CDR1 and CDR2 sequences are SGHNT and YYREEE (reference sequence).

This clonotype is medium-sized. CDR3 protein: CASSLEVMGADTQYF. Written as DNA, the CDR3 is TGTGCCAGCAGCTTAGAGGTGATGGGGGCAGATACGCAGTATTTT. V and J are TRBV27 and TRBJ2-3, with D possibly called TRBD1 or TRBD2 (5 bases each). V was cut by 6 bases and J by 4 bases, with 17 bases left in between. Germline V gene sequence: CDR1 MNHEY, CDR2 SMNVEV (reference sequence). This CDR3 is 15 amino acids long.

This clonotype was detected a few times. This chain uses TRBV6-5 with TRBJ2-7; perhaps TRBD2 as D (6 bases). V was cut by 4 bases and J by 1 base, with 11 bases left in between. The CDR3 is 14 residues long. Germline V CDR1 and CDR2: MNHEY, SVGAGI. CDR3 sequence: CASSSGTASYEQYF. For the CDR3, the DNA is TGTGCCAGCAGTTCCGGGACTGCGTCCTACGAGCAGTACTTC.

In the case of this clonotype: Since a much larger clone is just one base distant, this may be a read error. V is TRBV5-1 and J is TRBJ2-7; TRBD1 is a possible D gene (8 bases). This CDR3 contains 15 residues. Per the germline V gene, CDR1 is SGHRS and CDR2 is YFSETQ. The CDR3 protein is CASILVRTGRAEQYF. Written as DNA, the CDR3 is TGCGCCAGCATCTTGGTCCGGACAGGGAGGGCCGAGCAGTACTTC.

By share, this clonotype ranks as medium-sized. The CDR3 protein is CASSRTGNYGYTF. The DNA of the CDR3 is TGCGCCAGCAGTCGGACGGGGAACTATGGCTACACCTTC. The V call is TRBV10-1, the J call TRBJ1-2, with unresolved D. The CDR3 totals 13 residues. Deletions cut 5 bases from V and 2 bases from J, with 9 bases between. From germline, CDR1 is WNHNN and CDR2 SYGVQD (reference sequence).

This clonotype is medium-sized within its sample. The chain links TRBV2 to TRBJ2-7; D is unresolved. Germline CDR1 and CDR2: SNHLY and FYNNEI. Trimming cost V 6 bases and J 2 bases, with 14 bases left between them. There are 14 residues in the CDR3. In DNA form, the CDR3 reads TGTGCCAGCAGAACAACGACGGCTACCTACGAGCAGTACTTC. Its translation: CASRTTTATYEQYF.

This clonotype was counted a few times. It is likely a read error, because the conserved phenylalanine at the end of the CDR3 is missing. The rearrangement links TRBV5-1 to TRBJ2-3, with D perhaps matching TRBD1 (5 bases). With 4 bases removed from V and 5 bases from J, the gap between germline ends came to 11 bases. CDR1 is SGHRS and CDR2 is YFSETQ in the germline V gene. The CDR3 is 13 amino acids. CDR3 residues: CASSGPTGDTQYS. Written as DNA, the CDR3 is TGCGCCAGCAGCGGTCCCACAGGAGATACGCAGTATTCT.

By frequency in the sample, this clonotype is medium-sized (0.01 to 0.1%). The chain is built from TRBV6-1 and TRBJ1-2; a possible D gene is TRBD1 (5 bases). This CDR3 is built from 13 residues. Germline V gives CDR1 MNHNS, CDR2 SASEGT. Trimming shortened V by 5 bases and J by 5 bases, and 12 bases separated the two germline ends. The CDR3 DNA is TGTGCCAGCAGTTACGACAGAAAATATGGCTACACCTTC. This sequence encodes CASSYDRKYGYTF.

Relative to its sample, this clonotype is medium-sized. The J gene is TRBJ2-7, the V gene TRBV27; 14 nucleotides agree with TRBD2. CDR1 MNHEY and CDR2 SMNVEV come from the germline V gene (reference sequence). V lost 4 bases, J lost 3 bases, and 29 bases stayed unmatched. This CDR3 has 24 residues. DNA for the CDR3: TGTGCCAGCAGTTCAGCTTACGCCCCCTCAGGGACTAGCGGGAGAAAGATGCACTACTACGAGCAGTACTTC. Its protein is CASSSAYAPSGTSGRKMHYYEQYF.

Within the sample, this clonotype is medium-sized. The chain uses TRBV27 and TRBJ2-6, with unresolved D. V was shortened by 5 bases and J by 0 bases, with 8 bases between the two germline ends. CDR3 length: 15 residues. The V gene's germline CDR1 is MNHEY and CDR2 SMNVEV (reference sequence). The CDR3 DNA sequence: TGTGCCAGCAGTGCGCTGAGCTCTGGGGCCAACGTCCTGACTTTC. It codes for CASSALSSGANVLTF.

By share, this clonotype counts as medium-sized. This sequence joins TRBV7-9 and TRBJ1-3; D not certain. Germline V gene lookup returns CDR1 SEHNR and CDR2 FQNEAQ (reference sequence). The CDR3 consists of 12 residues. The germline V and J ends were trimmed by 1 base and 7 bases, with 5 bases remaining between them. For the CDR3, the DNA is TGTGCCAGCAGCTTAGAGAGCAACACCATATATTTT. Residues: CASSLESNTIYF.

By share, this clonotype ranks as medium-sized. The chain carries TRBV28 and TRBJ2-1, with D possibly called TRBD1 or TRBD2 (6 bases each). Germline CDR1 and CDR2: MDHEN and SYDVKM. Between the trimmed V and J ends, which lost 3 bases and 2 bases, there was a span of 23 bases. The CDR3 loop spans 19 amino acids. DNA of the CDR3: TGTGCCAGCAGTTTGGGGGGCAGCCGATTAACTCGGGCCTACAATGAGCAGTTCTTC. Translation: CASSLGGSRLTRAYNEQFF.

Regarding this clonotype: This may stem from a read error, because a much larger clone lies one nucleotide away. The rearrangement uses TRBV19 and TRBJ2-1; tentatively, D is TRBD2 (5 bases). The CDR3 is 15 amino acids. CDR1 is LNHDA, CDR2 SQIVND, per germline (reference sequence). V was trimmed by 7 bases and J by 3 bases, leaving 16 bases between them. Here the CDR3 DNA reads TGTGCCAGTACAACCAACGGGGTCCACTACAATGAGCAGTTCTTC. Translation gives CASTTNGVHYNEQFF.

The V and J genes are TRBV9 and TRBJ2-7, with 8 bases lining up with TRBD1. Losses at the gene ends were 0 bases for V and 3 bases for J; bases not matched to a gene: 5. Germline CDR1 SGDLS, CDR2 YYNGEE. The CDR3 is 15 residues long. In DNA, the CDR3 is TGTGCCAGCAGCGTAGATCAGGGGGCCGGCTACGAGCAGTACTTC. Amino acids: CASSVDQGAGYEQYF.

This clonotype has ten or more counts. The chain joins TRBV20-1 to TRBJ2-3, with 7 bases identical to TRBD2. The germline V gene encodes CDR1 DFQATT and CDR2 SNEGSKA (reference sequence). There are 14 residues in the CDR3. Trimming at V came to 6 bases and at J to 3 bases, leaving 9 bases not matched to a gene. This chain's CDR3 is CSANPGGRTDTQYF. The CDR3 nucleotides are TGCAGTGCCAACCCTGGCGGGAGAACAGATACGCAGTATTTT.

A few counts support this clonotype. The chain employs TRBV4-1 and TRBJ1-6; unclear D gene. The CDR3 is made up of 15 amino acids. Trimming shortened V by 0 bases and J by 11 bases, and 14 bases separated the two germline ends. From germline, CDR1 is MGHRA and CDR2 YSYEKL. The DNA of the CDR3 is TGCGCCAGCAGCCAAGATCTTATAGGGTCTACACCCCTCCACTTT. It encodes CASSQDLIGSTPLHF.

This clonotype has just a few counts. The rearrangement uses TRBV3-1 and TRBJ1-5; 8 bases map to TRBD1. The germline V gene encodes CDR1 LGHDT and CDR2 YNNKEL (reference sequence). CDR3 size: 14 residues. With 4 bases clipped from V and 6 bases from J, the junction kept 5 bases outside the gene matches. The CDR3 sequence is CASSLGQGGQPQHF. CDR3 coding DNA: TGTGCCAGCAGCCTTGGACAGGGAGGTCAGCCCCAGCATTTT.

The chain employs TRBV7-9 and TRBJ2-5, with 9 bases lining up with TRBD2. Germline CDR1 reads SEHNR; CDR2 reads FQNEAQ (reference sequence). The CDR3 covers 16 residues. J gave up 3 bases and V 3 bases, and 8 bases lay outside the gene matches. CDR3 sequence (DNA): TGTGCCAGCAGCTTCGGTAGCGGGAGCTTCGAAGAGACCCAGTACTTC. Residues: CASSFGSGSFEETQYF.

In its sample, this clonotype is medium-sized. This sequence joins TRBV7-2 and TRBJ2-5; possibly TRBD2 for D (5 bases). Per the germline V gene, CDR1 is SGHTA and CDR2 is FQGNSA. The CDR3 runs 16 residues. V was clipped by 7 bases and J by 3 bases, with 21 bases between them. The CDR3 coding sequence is TGTGCCAGCATTTTTGATCGATCGGGAAACGAAGAGACCCAGTACTTC. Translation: CASIFDRSGNEETQYF.

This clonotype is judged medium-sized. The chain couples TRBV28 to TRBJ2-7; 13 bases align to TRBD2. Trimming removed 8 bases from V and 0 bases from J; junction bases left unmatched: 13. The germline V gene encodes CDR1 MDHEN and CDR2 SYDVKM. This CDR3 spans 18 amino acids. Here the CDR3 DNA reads TGTGCCAGCGAAGGAGGATGGACTAGCGGGAGAACCTCCTACGAGCAGTACTTC. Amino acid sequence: CASEGGWTSGRTSYEQYF.

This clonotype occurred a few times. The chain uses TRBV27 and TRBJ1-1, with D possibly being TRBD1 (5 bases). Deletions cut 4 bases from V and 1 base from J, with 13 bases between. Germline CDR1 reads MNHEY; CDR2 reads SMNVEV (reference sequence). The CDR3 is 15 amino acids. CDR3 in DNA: TGTGCCAGCAGTTGGTCAGGGAGGGCGAACACTGAAGCTTTCTTT. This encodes CASSWSGRANTEAFF.

The CDR3 DNA reads as TGTGCCAGCAGCCGAGCCGGGTCGACGGAGACCCAGTACTTC. It specifies CASSRAGSTETQYF. The V call is TRBV7-2, the J call TRBJ2-5; D is unresolved. The CDR3 has 14 amino acids. Germline V gene sequence: CDR1 SGHTA, CDR2 FQGNSA. V shed 5 bases and J shed 5 bases, with 15 bases lying between them.

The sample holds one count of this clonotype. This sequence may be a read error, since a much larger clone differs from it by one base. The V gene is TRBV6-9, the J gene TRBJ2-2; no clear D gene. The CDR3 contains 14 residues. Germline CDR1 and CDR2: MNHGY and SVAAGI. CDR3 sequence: CANSYELNTGELFF. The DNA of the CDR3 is TGTGCCAACAGTTACGAACTGAACACCGGGGAGCTGTTTTTT.

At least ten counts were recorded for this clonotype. The CDR3 nucleotides read TGTGCCAGCAGCCTCCGACAGGGTTGGACAGATACGCAGTATTTT. This translates into CASSLRQGWTDTQYF. The chain combines TRBV3-1 with TRBJ2-3; 7 bases are a match to TRBD1. This CDR3 has 15 residues. Germline assignment: CDR1 LGHDT and CDR2 YNNKEL (reference sequence). Trimming cost V 4 bases and J 3 bases; bases outside gene matches: 7.